Below, 25 T cell receptor beta chains from the same sample are listed, as sequenced in a study of resident and recirculating memory T cells in vitiligo. Clones were read by immunoSEQ multiplex PCR, and TCRdb kept only the in-frame ones, dropping some. The sample lists 40,000 to 45,000 clones; around 90% were seen once. The sample was blood. Every receptor here comes from a male donor with vitiligo.

The V call is TRBV11-2, the J call TRBJ2-5, with D uncertain. Deletions cut 8 bases from V and 5 bases from J, with 6 bases between. CDR3 size: 10 residues. CDR1 SGHAT and CDR2 FQNNGV come from the germline V gene. The CDR3 DNA reads as TGTGCCAGCGGTGCGGAGACCCAGTACTTC. It specifies CASGAETQYF.

This clone has a handful of counts. The J gene is TRBJ2-3, the V gene TRBV7-2, with TRBD2 identical over 8 bases. The CDR3 runs to 18 residues. Trimming removed 1 base from V and 4 bases from J; junction bases left unmatched: 13. The germline V gene encodes CDR1 SGHTA and CDR2 FQGNSA. This chain's CDR3 is CASSLERRGASPSDTQYF. CDR3 sequence (DNA): TGTGCCAGCAGCTTAGAACGGCGGGGGGCTTCGCCTTCAGATACGCAGTATTTT.

This clone was detected only once. V gene TRBV19 combines with J gene TRBJ1-1; a weak D match, TRBD1 (5 bases). The CDR3 totals 12 residues. The germline gives CDR1 LNHDA, CDR2 SQIVND (reference sequence). The ends were cut back, 6 bases at V and 8 bases at J, with 13 bases in the middle. In nucleotides, the CDR3 is TGTGCCAGTAGCACCTTTAGGGGCGAAGCTTTCTTT. Its protein product is CASSTFRGEAFF.

The chain recombines TRBV14 with TRBJ2-5; tentatively, D is TRBD1 (5 bases). This CDR3 has 15 residues. V was trimmed by 1 base and J by 2 bases, leaving 11 bases between them. Germline V gene data show CDR1 as SGHDN and CDR2 as FVKESK. The DNA for the CDR3 is TGTGCCAGCAGCCAAGGGACAACACCACAAGAGACCCAGTACTTC. Translated: CASSQGTTPQETQYF.

The V and J genes are TRBV7-2 and TRBJ2-3; tentative D call: TRBD1 (5 bases). Germline V gene lookup returns CDR1 SGHTA and CDR2 FQGNSA. Between the trimmed V and J ends, which lost 5 bases and 0 bases, there was a span of 9 bases. The CDR3 is 14 amino acids. The CDR3 nucleotides read TGTGCCAGCAGCCACAGGTCTAGCACAGATACGCAGTATTTT. It codes for CASSHRSSTDTQYF.

The V and J genes are TRBV4-3 and TRBJ1-4; 10 bases agree with TRBD1. CDR1 and CDR2 from the germline V gene are LGHNA and YSLEER. V lost 4 bases to trimming and J lost 8 bases; unmatched junction nucleotides: 4. The length of the CDR3 is 14 residues. CDR3 DNA: TGCGCCAGCAGCCTGGGGACAGGGGTAGAAAAACTGTTTTTT. This codes for CASSLGTGVEKLFF.

The V and J genes are TRBV2 and TRBJ1-1, with a weak D call TRBD1 (5 bases). Germline loops: CDR1 SNHLY, CDR2 FYNNEI. The CDR3 is made up of 13 amino acids. The V end lost 5 bases, the J end lost 4 bases, and 11 bases lay between the germline ends. The CDR3, as DNA: TGTGCCAGCAGTCTCGGAGGGACCACTGAAGCTTTCTTT. Translation: CASSLGGTTEAFF.

The genes are TRBV10-3 and TRBJ2-2; TRBD1 matches at 8 bases. Per the germline V gene, CDR1 is ENHRY and CDR2 is SYGVKD. There are 14 residues in the CDR3. Losses at the gene ends were 7 bases for V and 1 base for J; bases not matched to a gene: 2. The CDR3 here is CAITGTGNTGELFF. For the CDR3, the DNA is TGTGCCATCACCGGGACAGGGAACACCGGGGAGCTGTTTTTT.

The J gene is TRBJ2-1, the V gene TRBV9, with 8 bases that match TRBD2. The CDR3 runs 14 residues. Germline V gene data show CDR1 as SGDLS and CDR2 as YYNGEE. V gave up 0 bases and J gave up 7 bases; unmatched junction bases: 3. CDR3 protein: CASSVGGGTNEQFF. CDR3 nucleotide sequence: TGTGCCAGCAGCGTAGGCGGGGGGACAAATGAGCAGTTCTTC. Complete variable domain (other parts from reference TRBV9 and TRBJ2-1): DSGVTQTPKHLITATGQRVTLRCSPRSGDLSVYWYQQSLDQGLQFLIQYYNGEERAKGNILERFSAQQFPDLHSELNLSSLELGDSALYFCASSVGGGTNEQFFGPGTRLTVL.

The V and J genes are TRBV7-2 and TRBJ2-2, with D possibly matching TRBD2 (6 bases). The CDR3 is 14 residues long. Per germline, CDR1 SGHTA and CDR2 FQGNSA. Trimming removed 3 bases at V and 2 bases at J, with 7 bases between. The CDR3: CASSLGLNTGELFF. The CDR3 DNA sequence: TGTGCCAGCAGCTTGGGACTCAACACCGGGGAGCTGTTTTTT. The whole variable domain, filled in from reference TRBV7-2 and TRBJ2-2, reads GAGVSQSPSNKVTEKGKDVELRCDPISGHTALYWYRQSLGQGLEFLIYFQGNSAPDKSGLPSDRFSAERTGGSVSTLTIQRTQQEDSAVYLCASSLGLNTGELFFGEGSRLTVL.

The chain couples TRBV28 to TRBJ2-7; 10 bases are a match to TRBD2. This CDR3 spans 19 amino acids. J gave up 2 bases and V 4 bases, and 17 bases lay outside the gene matches. CDR1 is MDHEN, CDR2 SYDVKM, per germline. The CDR3 reads CASSSTQTSLLAGTYEQYF. The CDR3 DNA reads TGTGCCAGCAGTTCCACCCAAACGAGCTTACTAGCGGGGACCTACGAGCAGTACTTC.

This sequence joins TRBV7-3 and TRBJ2-5, with TRBD2 identical over 7 bases. The V segment lost 0 bases and the J segment 5 bases; nucleotides outside the gene matches: 6. The CDR3 is made up of 15 amino acids. In germline, CDR1 is SGHTA, CDR2 FQGTGA. CDR3: CASSLTGGRAETQYF. The CDR3 coding sequence is TGTGCCAGCAGCTTAACGGGGGGGAGGGCGGAGACCCAGTACTTC.

V usage is TRBV29-1 and J usage is TRBJ1-1; 8 bases are shared with TRBD1. V gave up 7 bases and J gave up 0 bases; unmatched junction bases: 1. Germline assignment: CDR1 SQVTM and CDR2 ANQGSEA. The CDR3 covers 12 residues. CDR3 nucleotides: TGCAGCGGGGGACAGGTGAACACTGAAGCTTTCTTT. It specifies CSGGQVNTEAFF.

The rearrangement links TRBV11-3 to TRBJ1-6; TRBD1 matches at 9 bases. The CDR3 has 13 amino acids. The ends lost 3 bases at V and 9 bases at J; junction bases unmatched: 0. Germline values: CDR1 SGHNT, CDR2 YENEEA. The CDR3 DNA is TGTGCCAGCAGCTTGGACAGGGGTTCACCCCTCCACTTT. This gives the protein CASSLDRGSPLHF.

This chain uses TRBV9 with TRBJ2-2; D possibly corresponds to TRBD1 (5 bases). Germline assignment: CDR1 SGDLS and CDR2 YYNGEE. Trimming left V 4 bases short and J 1 base short, with 14 bases between. The length of the CDR3 is 16 residues. For the CDR3, the DNA is TGTGCCAGCAGCTTCCCGAAGGGGCTGAACACCGGGGAGCTGTTTTTT. The encoded protein is CASSFPKGLNTGELFF. Full variable domain (missing parts from reference TRBV9 and TRBJ2-2): DSGVTQTPKHLITATGQRVTLRCSPRSGDLSVYWYQQSLDQGLQFLIQYYNGEERAKGNILERFSAQQFPDLHSELNLSSLELGDSALYFCASSFPKGLNTGELFFGEGSRLTVL.

The chain has TRBV6-5 and TRBJ2-2; D remains unclear. This CDR3 region has 16 residues. V was shortened by 0 bases and J by 1 base, with 9 bases between the two germline ends. Germline CDR1 and CDR2: MNHEY and SVGAGI. CDR3 in amino acids: CASSYSRQRNTGELFF. The CDR3 DNA is TGTGCCAGCAGTTACTCGAGGCAAAGGAACACCGGGGAGCTGTTTTTT.

The table lists this clone with a count of one. This chain connects TRBV27 to TRBJ1-2; TRBD1 might be the D (5 bases). Germline V gives CDR1 MNHEY, CDR2 SMNVEV (reference sequence). The CDR3 is made up of 16 amino acids. The V and J ends lost 5 bases and 1 base respectively, with 17 bases between them. The CDR3 sequence is CASSKGRGTDNYGYTF. Written as DNA, the CDR3 is TGTGCCAGCAGTAAGGGTCGCGGGACGGATAACTATGGCTACACCTTC.

The chain has TRBV11-2 and TRBJ2-7, with a weak D call TRBD1 (6 bases). The CDR3 loop spans 14 amino acids. The germline V gene has CDR1 SGHAT and CDR2 FQNNGV. V was cut by 4 bases and J by 2 bases, with 12 bases left in between. The CDR3: CASSSSGTPYEQYF. As DNA, the CDR3 is TGTGCCAGCAGCTCTTCCGGGACACCCTACGAGCAGTACTTC.

The genes are TRBV7-2 and TRBJ2-1, with 8 positions matching TRBD2. The CDR3 has 14 residues. CDR1 is SGHTA, CDR2 FQGNSA, per germline. V lost 4 bases, J lost 6 bases, and 5 bases stayed unmatched. CDR3 in amino acids: CASSSSGRTNEQFF. CDR3 in DNA: TGTGCCAGCAGCTCTAGCGGGCGGACCAATGAGCAGTTCTTC.

V is TRBV19 and J is TRBJ1-1, with D uncertain. Trimming removed 5 bases at V and 4 bases at J, with 17 bases between. Germline CDR1 LNHDA, CDR2 SQIVND (reference sequence). The CDR3 loop spans 15 amino acids. In nucleotides, the CDR3 is TGTGCCAGTAGTCCGCTTGGTGTTGGCGGCACTGAAGCTTTCTTT. Translated: CASSPLGVGGTEAFF. Full variable domain (rest looked up from reference TRBV19 and TRBJ1-1): DGGITQSPKYLFRKEGQNVTLSCEQNLNHDAMYWYRQDPGQGLRLIYYSQIVNDFQKGDIAEGYSVSREKKESFPLTVTSAQKNPTAFYLCASSPLGVGGTEAFFGQGTRLTVV.

J is TRBJ1-2 and V is TRBV29-1, with D perhaps matching TRBD1 (5 bases). The CDR3 is 14 amino acids. The germline V gene encodes CDR1 SQVTM and CDR2 ANQGSEA. V was clipped by 8 bases and J by 0 bases, with 16 bases between them. CDR3 sequence: CSFETDQANYGYTF. CDR3 DNA sequence: TGCAGCTTCGAGACAGACCAAGCTAACTATGGCTACACCTTC.

J is TRBJ1-6 and V is TRBV7-2; 10 positions agree with TRBD1. Germline lookup yields CDR1 SGHTA and CDR2 FQGNSA. The CDR3 spans 15 residues. Trimming took 5 bases from V and 9 from J; bases not matched to a gene: 7. The CDR3 sequence is CASSPSGQGSSPLHF. CDR3 nucleotides: TGTGCCAGCAGCCCCTCGGGACAGGGGTCTTCACCCCTCCACTTT.

The chain uses TRBV6-5 and TRBJ2-2; D might be TRBD1 (7 bases). This CDR3 comprises 14 residues. V was clipped by 4 bases and J by 5 bases, with 11 bases between them. CDR1 and CDR2 (germline): MNHEY, SVGAGI. The CDR3 spells CASSSQGGTGELFF. CDR3 DNA: TGTGCCAGCAGTTCTCAGGGGGGTACCGGGGAGCTGTTTTTT.

This rearrangement joins TRBV6-6 to TRBJ2-6; perhaps TRBD2 as D (6 bases). The CDR3 is 15 amino acids. Germline CDR1 is MNHNY and CDR2 is SVGAGI (reference sequence). The V and J ends lost 3 bases and 4 bases respectively, with 10 bases between them. CDR3 DNA sequence: TGTGCCAGCAGTTATGATCGGGGGGGGGCCAACGTCCTGACTTTC. The encoded protein is CASSYDRGGANVLTF.

This clone has a handful of counts. This CDR3 reads CASSLALRAGYTF. DNA for the CDR3: TGTGCCAGCAGCTTAGCGCTCCGAGCTGGCTACACCTTC. The chain is built from TRBV7-2 and TRBJ1-2; no reliable D call. This CDR3 region has 13 residues. Germline V lookup: CDR1 SGHTA, CDR2 FQGNSA. Trimming removed 0 bases at V and 7 bases at J, with 9 bases between. The whole variable domain, remainder taken from reference TRBV7-2 and TRBJ1-2, is GAGVSQSPSNKVTEKGKDVELRCDPISGHTALYWYRQSLGQGLEFLIYFQGNSAPDKSGLPSDRFSAERTGGSVSTLTIQRTQQEDSAVYLCASSLALRAGYTFGSGTRLTVV.